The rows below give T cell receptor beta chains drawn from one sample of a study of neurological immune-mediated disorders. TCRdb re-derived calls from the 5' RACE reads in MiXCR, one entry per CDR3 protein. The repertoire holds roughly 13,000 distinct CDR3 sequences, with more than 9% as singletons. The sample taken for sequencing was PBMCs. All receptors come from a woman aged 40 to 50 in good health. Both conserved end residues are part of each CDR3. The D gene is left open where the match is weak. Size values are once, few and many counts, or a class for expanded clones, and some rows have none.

CAIGRDSLGYTF	TGTGCCATCGGGCGGGACAGTCTTGGCTACACCTTC	many	TRBV10-3	TRBD1	TRBJ1-2
CSVSHNEQFF	TGCAGCGTTTCACACAATGAGCAGTTCTTC	medium-sized	TRBV29-1	.	TRBJ2-1
CAISESKNTGELFF	TGTGCCATCAGTGAGTCAAAGAACACCGGGGAGCTGTTTTTT	many	TRBV10-3	.	TRBJ2-2
CASSYIFSGRGNEQFF	TGTGCCAGCAGTTACATTTTTAGCGGGAGAGGGAATGAGCAGTTCTTC	.	TRBV6-2/TRBV6-3	TRBD2	TRBJ2-1
CASSEYNSGITEAFF	TGTGCCAGCAGTGAATATAACAGTGGAATCACTGAAGCTTTCTTT	.	TRBV25-1	.	TRBJ1-1
CASSLVRTTDTQYF	TGTGCCAGCAGCTTGGTACGAACCACAGATACGCAGTATTTT	many	TRBV5-4	.	TRBJ2-3
CASSQLGDVKAEKLFF	TGTGCCAGCAGCCAATTAGGGGACGTGAAAGCGGAAAAACTGTTTTTT	many	TRBV16	.	TRBJ1-4
CAWSMVGHANTGELFF	TGTGCCTGGAGTATGGTGGGCCACGCTAACACCGGGGAGCTGTTTTTT	.	TRBV30	.	TRBJ2-2
CSARLTSGGLQETQYF	TGCAGTGCTAGACTTACTAGCGGGGGCCTCCAAGAGACCCAGTACTTC	many	TRBV20-1	TRBD2	TRBJ2-5
CASSITSGYNEQFF	TGTGCCAGTAGTATTACCAGCGGGTACAATGAGCAGTTCTTC	.	TRBV19	.	TRBJ2-1
CSAGAQSSYEQYF	TGCAGCGCGGGGGCGCAGAGCTCCTACGAGCAGTACTTC	few	TRBV29-1	.	TRBJ2-7
CASKGQGGHEQYF	TGCGCCAGCAAGGGGCAGGGTGGCCACGAGCAGTACTTC	medium-sized	TRBV5-1	.	TRBJ2-7
CSVKGSSGRRETQYF	TGCAGTGTAAAGGGGTCTAGCGGGAGACGTGAGACCCAGTACTTC	many	TRBV20-1	TRBD2	TRBJ2-5
CASSFGIGDLPYNEQFF	TGTGCCAGCAGTTTTGGTATAGGGGACCTCCCCTACAATGAGCAGTTCTTC	many	TRBV27	.	TRBJ2-1
CASSFSGKNTGELFF	TGTGCCAGCAGCTTTAGCGGGAAGAACACCGGGGAGCTGTTTTTT	many	TRBV7-9	TRBD2	TRBJ2-2
CASSWTSGYTGELFF	TGCGCCAGCAGTTGGACTAGCGGCTACACCGGGGAGCTGTTTTTT	many	TRBV5-1	TRBD2	TRBJ2-2